The present T cell receptor (beta chain) was sequenced within a study of glioma-infiltrating T cells. Germline V CDR1 and CDR2: MDHEN, SYDVKM. CDR3 length: 12 residues. TCR alpha and beta CDR3 regions were amplified from RNA using iRepertoire nested multiplex PCR. Using its own MiXCR run on the multiplex PCR reads, TCRdb lists one record per CDR3 protein. The sample consists of about 93,000 distinct CDR3 sequences, around 42% of them appearing once. The clonotype originates from a human donor with low-grade glioma or glioblastoma, undergoing nonglioma brain surgery, or in good health (not recorded which). The specimen sequenced was glioma tissue, nonneoplastic brain tissue, or PBMCs (not recorded which). The chain links TRBV28 to TRBJ2-7; D call uncertain. CDR3: CDITLPSYEQYF. CDR3 coding DNA: TGTGACATCACCCTGCCCTCCTACGAGCAGTACTTC.